The 25 T cell receptor beta chains listed next were all sequenced from one sample in a study of blood T cell repertoires in COVID-19. Clones were sequenced by immunoSEQ multiplex PCR, and TCRdb holds only the in-frame ones, with some missing. The sample lists 200,000 to 300,000 clones, around nine tenths occurring once. The specimen was peripheral blood. The receptors come from a woman aged 70-85 years with active or convalescent COVID-19.

CDR3 sequence reads: CASSLALNTEAFF. In nucleotides, the CDR3 is TGTGCCAGCAGCTTGGCTCTGAACACTGAAGCTTTCTTT. The chain links TRBV5-6 to TRBJ1-1; D remains ambiguous. Germline CDR1 and CDR2: SGHDT and YYEEEE. Trimming took off 0 bases at V and 0 bases at J, with 3 bases between the two ends. The length of the CDR3 is 13 residues.

J is TRBJ1-1 and V is TRBV6-5; 10 bases match TRBD1. V was pared by 6 bases and J by 10 bases, with 2 bases of the junction left unmatched. CDR3 size: 11 residues. Germline CDR1 is MNHEY and CDR2 is SVGAGI. The CDR3 is CASRDRGRAFF. In nucleotides, the CDR3 is TGTGCCAGCAGGGACAGGGGGAGAGCTTTCTTT.

The rearrangement uses TRBV5-1 and TRBJ1-5; tentatively, D is TRBD1 (5 bases). The V end was cut by 2 bases, the J end by 4 bases, with 16 bases between. The CDR3 has 16 amino acids. Germline-derived CDR1 and CDR2 are SGHRS and YFSETQ. The CDR3 coding sequence is TGCGCCAGCAGCTTAGGTGTTAGGGGAGGGAATCAGCCCCAGCATTTT. Residues: CASSLGVRGGNQPQHF.

The chain joins TRBV5-1 to TRBJ1-4, with TRBD1 matching 9 bases. CDR1 is SGHRS, CDR2 YFSETQ, per germline. The CDR3 runs 16 residues. Losses at the gene ends were 4 bases for V and 5 bases for J; bases not matched to a gene: 9. The CDR3 loop reads CASSRALGQGNEKLFF. CDR3 bases: TGCGCCAGCAGCAGAGCCCTGGGACAGGGAAATGAAAAACTGTTTTTT. Filled out from reference TRBV5-1 and TRBJ1-4, the complete variable domain reads KAGVTQTPRYLIKTRGQQVTLSCSPISGHRSVSWYQQTPGQGLQFLFEYFSETQRNKGNFPGRFSGRQFSNSRSEMNVSTLELGDSALYLCASSRALGQGNEKLFFGSGTQLSVL.

This sequence joins TRBV4-2 and TRBJ1-5, with a possible D match to TRBD1 (5 bases). The CDR3 loop spans 15 amino acids. V gave up 0 bases and J gave up 3 bases, with 9 bases separating them. Germline V gives CDR1 LGHNA, CDR2 YNFKEQ. This CDR3 reads CASSQDLTVNQPQHF. As DNA, the CDR3 is TGTGCCAGCAGCCAAGATTTGACAGTCAATCAGCCCCAGCATTTT.

The rearrangement joins TRBV4-2 to TRBJ1-1; D is unresolved. The CDR3 extends over 14 amino acids. Trimming stripped 0 bases from V and 3 bases from J, with 8 bases between. Germline V gene lookup returns CDR1 LGHNA and CDR2 YNFKEQ. The DNA of the CDR3 is TGTGCCAGCAGCCAAGATCGCGGGCACACTGAAGCTTTCTTT. It encodes CASSQDRGHTEAFF.

The chain is built from TRBV18 and TRBJ1-2, with 7 bases lining up with TRBD1. CDR3 size: 15 residues. Germline trimming cut 0 bases from V and 8 bases from J; bases unmatched to any gene: 9. In germline, CDR1 is KGHSH, CDR2 LQKENI. In nucleotides, the CDR3 is TGTGCCAGCTCACCACCCGGCGGACAGGCGGGCGGCTACACCTTC. Amino acid sequence: CASSPPGGQAGGYTF.

This chain joins TRBV19 and TRBJ2-5, with a tentative D call TRBD2 (5 bases). V gave up 4 bases and J gave up 5 bases, with 11 bases separating them. The germline V gene encodes CDR1 LNHDA and CDR2 SQIVND (reference sequence). This CDR3 spans 13 amino acids. The CDR3 loop is CASSRLAWETQYF. CDR3 nucleotide sequence: TGTGCCAGTAGTAGGCTAGCTTGGGAGACCCAGTACTTC.

The chain couples TRBV6-5 to TRBJ1-2; the match to TRBD1 covers 8 bases. This CDR3 is built from 12 residues. With 10 bases clipped from V and 7 bases from J, the junction kept 8 bases outside the gene matches. CDR1 and CDR2 from the germline V gene are MNHEY and SVGAGI. The CDR3 DNA reads TGTGCCACAGGGGGCGACTCTTTTGGCTACACCTTC. It translates to CATGGDSFGYTF.

This chain connects TRBV5-1 to TRBJ2-7; 11 bases are shared with TRBD1. Trimming cost V 4 bases and J 3 bases; bases outside gene matches: 12. The germline V gene encodes CDR1 SGHRS and CDR2 YFSETQ. CDR3 size: 17 residues. The CDR3 is CASSRAQGQGGFYEQYF. The CDR3 DNA sequence: TGCGCCAGCAGCAGAGCTCAGGGACAGGGGGGATTCTACGAGCAGTACTTC.

The gene calls are TRBV9 and TRBJ2-4; D gene unclear. Trimming removed 0 bases at V and 6 bases at J, with 10 bases between. The CDR3 loop spans 14 amino acids. CDR1 and CDR2 from the germline V gene are SGDLS and YYNGEE. The CDR3 is CASSVAKAGNIQYF. The CDR3 DNA reads TGTGCCAGCAGCGTAGCTAAGGCAGGAAACATTCAGTACTTC.

The chain links TRBV12-5 to TRBJ1-5, with D hard to call. The CDR3 runs 14 residues. CDR1 LGHNT and CDR2 FRNRAP come from the germline V gene. V was trimmed by 0 bases and J by 6 bases, leaving 9 bases between them. The CDR3 DNA reads as TGTGCTAGTGGTTTGGTAGAAGGAGGTCAGCCCCAGCATTTT. Translation gives CASGLVEGGQPQHF.

V is TRBV15 and J is TRBJ1-3, with TRBD1 as a possible D gene (5 bases). The CDR3 totals 15 residues. From germline, CDR1 is LNHNV and CDR2 YYDKDF (reference sequence). The V end was cut by 0 bases, the J end by 1 base, with 7 bases between. The CDR3 spells CATSRDPGSGNTIYF. The CDR3 DNA is TGTGCCACCAGCAGAGACCCAGGGTCTGGAAACACCATATATTTT. Full variable domain (remainder filled in from reference TRBV15 and TRBJ1-3): DAMVIQNPRYQVTQFGKPVTLSCSQTLNHNVMYWYQQKSSQAPKLLFHYYDKDFNNEADTPDNFQSRRPNTSFCFLDIRSPGLGDTAMYLCATSRDPGSGNTIYFGEGSWLTVV.

About this clone: This CDR3 is also generated by other DNA sequences in the sample. The rearrangement uses TRBV7-9 and TRBJ1-2, with a possible D match to TRBD1 (5 bases). The V and J ends lost 5 bases and 2 bases respectively, with 12 bases between them. This CDR3 has 14 residues. The germline V gene has CDR1 SEHNR and CDR2 FQNEAQ (reference sequence). The CDR3 DNA is TGTGCCAGCAGCCCGCGTGGGGCGAACTATGGCTACACCTTC. It encodes CASSPRGANYGYTF.

The chain employs TRBV7-6 and TRBJ2-7; TRBD1 agrees at 10 bases. Germline lookup yields CDR1 SGHVS and CDR2 FNYEAQ. V was pared by 9 bases and J by 5 bases, with 10 bases of the junction left unmatched. This CDR3 has 14 residues. The CDR3 here is CASRRPGQGHEQYF. The CDR3 bases are TGTGCCAGTAGAAGACCGGGACAGGGGCACGAGCAGTACTTC. Combining the CDR3 with reference TRBV7-6 and TRBJ2-7 gives the whole variable domain GAGVSQSPRYKVTKRGQDVALRCDPISGHVSLYWYRQALGQGPEFLTYFNYEAQQDKSGLPNDRFSAERPEGSISTLTIQRTEQRDSAMYRCASRRPGQGHEQYFGPGTRLTVT.

The genes are TRBV19 and TRBJ1-5; the match to TRBD1 covers 7 bases. Germline trimming cut 7 bases from V and 3 bases from J; bases unmatched to any gene: 3. This CDR3 is 13 amino acids long. Germline loops: CDR1 LNHDA, CDR2 SQIVND (reference sequence). CDR3 sequence reads: CASNRGYNQPQHF. The CDR3 bases are TGTGCCAGTAACAGGGGATACAATCAGCCCCAGCATTTT.

The chain's CDR3 is CASKAGMGNTIYF. For the CDR3, the DNA is TGTGCCAGCAAGGCAGGGATGGGAAACACCATATATTTT. The chain links TRBV12-3 or TRBV12-4 to TRBJ1-3; tentatively, D is TRBD1 (5 bases). Trimming took 7 bases from V and 4 from J, leaving 11 bases between them. The CDR3 runs to 13 residues.

This clone has only one observation. This chain connects TRBV7-9 to TRBJ1-5; TRBD1 aligns across 9 bases. V was pared by 1 base and J by 0 bases, with 4 bases of the junction left unmatched. This CDR3 has 17 residues. From germline, CDR1 is SEHNR and CDR2 FQNEAQ (reference sequence). The CDR3 DNA follows: TGTGCCAGCAGCTTAGGGACAGGGGCTTATAGCAATCAGCCCCAGCATTTT. Translating gives CASSLGTGAYSNQPQHF.

This chain uses TRBV5-1 with TRBJ1-5; D is undetermined. Germline values: CDR1 SGHRS, CDR2 YFSETQ. Deletions cut 4 bases from V and 1 base from J, with 12 bases between. The CDR3 length is 15 residues. The CDR3 coding sequence is TGCGCCAGCAGCCCCCTGCCCGGGAGCAATCAGCCCCAGCATTTT. Translating it yields CASSPLPGSNQPQHF.

This chain connects TRBV29-1 to TRBJ1-1, with TRBD1 matching 8 bases. Per germline, CDR1 SQVTM and CDR2 ANQGSEA. V trimming: 4 bases; J trimming: 4 bases; junction bases outside the gene matches: 8. The CDR3 loop spans 14 amino acids. In DNA form, the CDR3 reads TGCAGCGTTGCCCAGGGGGCGCGGGGCACTGAAGCTTTCTTT. It specifies CSVAQGARGTEAFF.

A few counts support this clone. The chain's CDR3 is CASSSMPGTANTGELFF. The DNA of the CDR3 is TGTGCCAGCAGTTCTATGCCCGGGACAGCGAACACCGGGGAGCTGTTTTTT. The chain couples TRBV6-2 or TRBV6-3 to TRBJ2-2, with 7 bases fitting TRBD1. The CDR3 has 17 amino acids. CDR1 is MNHEY and CDR2 is SVGEGT in the germline V gene. V dropped 4 bases and J dropped 0; count of bases not matched to a gene: 8.

V usage is TRBV5-1 and J usage is TRBJ2-2; TRBD1 might be the D (6 bases). Looked up from germline, CDR1 is SGHRS and CDR2 is YFSETQ. Trimming removed 2 bases from V and 5 bases from J, with 10 bases in between. The CDR3 sequence is 14 residues long. The CDR3 sequence is CASSFLQGTGELFF. CDR3 in DNA: TGCGCCAGCAGCTTCCTACAGGGTACCGGGGAGCTGTTTTTT.

The rearrangement joins TRBV19 to TRBJ1-5, with a weak D call TRBD1 (5 bases). CDR1 and CDR2 (germline): LNHDA, SQIVND (reference sequence). The CDR3 runs 17 residues. Trimming stripped 4 bases from V and 4 bases from J, with 20 bases between. Written as DNA, the CDR3 is TGTGCCAGTAGTAAGGTCTCCTTTACTCCAGGGAATCAGCCCCAGCATTTT. Translation: CASSKVSFTPGNQPQHF.

The chain combines TRBV5-6 with TRBJ1-2; possible D gene TRBD1, 5 bases. In germline, CDR1 is SGHDT, CDR2 YYEEEE. V was cut by 4 bases and J by 4 bases, with 14 bases left in between. The CDR3 spans 14 residues. CDR3 in amino acids: CASSPLWGGYGYTF. Written as DNA, the CDR3 is TGTGCCAGCAGCCCCCTCTGGGGGGGCTATGGCTACACCTTC.

The chain has TRBV7-9 and TRBJ1-6; possible D gene TRBD1, 6 bases. Germline CDR1 SEHNR, CDR2 FQNEAQ (reference sequence). CDR3 length: 13 residues. The V end lost 10 bases, the J end lost 7 bases, and 14 bases lay between the germline ends. Here the CDR3 reads CATWTEGNSPLHF. In DNA form, the CDR3 reads TGTGCCACCTGGACAGAGGGGAATTCACCCCTCCACTTT. Variable domain in full (rest from reference TRBV7-9 and TRBJ1-6): DTGVSQNPRHKITKRGQNVTFRCDPISEHNRLYWYRQTLGQGPEFLTYFQNEAQLEKSRLLSDRFSAERPKGSFSTLEIQRTEQGDSAMYLCATWTEGNSPLHFGNGTRLTVT.